This TCR beta chain was sequenced for a study of early T cells in non-severe SARS-CoV-2 infection. Study-level background: The sequenced material was bulk RNA from unsorted whole blood, and its chains were unpaired.

There are a few counts of this clonotype. From germline, CDR1 is SQVTM and CDR2 ANQGSEA. The CDR3 loop spans 13 amino acids. The germline V and J ends were trimmed by 2 bases and 4 bases, with 11 bases remaining between them. In the library, individual cDNA molecules carried attached unique molecular identifiers. TCRdb reprocessed the 5' RACE reads with MiXCR, giving one entry per CDR3 protein. The sample includes about 97,000 distinct CDR3 sequences, approximately 11% of them seen just once. This sequence originates from an adult who was a healthcare worker with PCR-confirmed SARS-CoV-2 infection or an uninfected control (not recorded which). Sequenced here: whole blood, sampled at baseline. The V and J genes are TRBV29-1 and TRBJ1-2, with D perhaps TRBD1 (5 bases). The CDR3 here is CSVESQGAYGYTF. The CDR3 DNA sequence: TGCAGCGTTGAATCGCAGGGCGCCTATGGCTACACCTTC.